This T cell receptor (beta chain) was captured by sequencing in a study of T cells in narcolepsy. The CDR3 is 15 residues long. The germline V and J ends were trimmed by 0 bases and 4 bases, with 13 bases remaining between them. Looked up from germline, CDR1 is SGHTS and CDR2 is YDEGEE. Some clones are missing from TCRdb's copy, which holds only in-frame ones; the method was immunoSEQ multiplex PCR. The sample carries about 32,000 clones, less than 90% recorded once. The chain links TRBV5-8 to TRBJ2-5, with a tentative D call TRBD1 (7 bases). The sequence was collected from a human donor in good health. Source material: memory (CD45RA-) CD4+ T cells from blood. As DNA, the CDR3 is TGTGCCAGCAGCTTGGGGAGGGGGCTGGGAGAGACCCAGTACTTC. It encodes CASSLGRGLGETQYF.